These T cell receptor beta chains were read from a single sample in a study of control samples from healthy donors and cancer patients. The method was immunoSEQ multiplex PCR; TCRdb's version includes in-frame clones alone and lacks a portion of them. The top ten clones hold about 1.9% of a sample with just under 80,000 clones, around 90% of them seen once. The sample consisted of PBMCs. Receptors were obtained from a woman aged 55-69 years with head and neck cancer. Both conserved end residues are part of each CDR3. The order of the fields is CDR3 protein, CDR3 DNA, J gene, D gene, clone size, V gene. D genes are given only for firm matches. Rows give clone size only sometimes, using once, few, many, or a class for an expanded clone.

CDR3aa: CASSRGTPLGTSSSYEQYF; CDR3nt: TGTGCCAGCAGCCGAGGGACACCCCTTGGGACTAGCAGCTCCTACGAGCAGTACTTC; j_gene: TRBJ2-7; d_gene: TRBD2; abundance: -; v_gene: TRBV6-6
CDR3aa: CASSWLGLAVSLSYNEQFF; CDR3nt: TGTGCCAGCAGTTGGTTGGGACTAGCGGTTTCTCTCTCCTACAATGAGCAGTTCTTC; j_gene: TRBJ2-1; d_gene: TRBD2; abundance: -; v_gene: TRBV6-2/TRBV6-3
CDR3aa: CASQTLASLGNEQFF; CDR3nt: TGTGCCAGCCAGACCTTAGCGTCACTCGGCAATGAGCAGTTCTTC; j_gene: TRBJ2-1; d_gene: -; abundance: -; v_gene: TRBV19
CDR3aa: CASRPRQGQGDTGELFF; CDR3nt: TGTGCAAGTCGACCCAGACAGGGGCAGGGTGACACCGGGGAGCTGTTTTTT; j_gene: TRBJ2-2; d_gene: -; abundance: -; v_gene: TRBV12-2
CDR3aa: CASSQDWRDVSTDTQYF; CDR3nt: TGTGCCAGCAGCCAAGATTGGCGGGACGTTAGCACAGATACGCAGTATTTT; j_gene: TRBJ2-3; d_gene: -; abundance: -; v_gene: TRBV4-2
CDR3aa: CAWRRDTSSYNSPLHF; CDR3nt: TGTGCCTGGAGGCGGGACACCAGCTCCTATAATTCACCCCTCCACTTT; j_gene: TRBJ1-6; d_gene: -; abundance: -; v_gene: TRBV30
CDR3aa: CASSATTGGSGYTF; CDR3nt: TGCGCCAGCAGCGCAACCACAGGGGGCAGTGGCTACACCTTC; j_gene: TRBJ1-2; d_gene: TRBD1; abundance: -; v_gene: TRBV5-1
CDR3aa: CATSGGSGFTEQFF; CDR3nt: TGTGCCACCAGTGGGGGTAGCGGGTTCACTGAGCAGTTCTTC; j_gene: TRBJ2-1; d_gene: TRBD2; abundance: -; v_gene: TRBV24-1
CDR3aa: CASSVGVSGFSYNEQFF; CDR3nt: TGTGCCAGCAGCGTAGGTGTTAGCGGGTTCTCCTACAATGAGCAGTTCTTC; j_gene: TRBJ2-1; d_gene: TRBD2; abundance: -; v_gene: TRBV9
CDR3aa: CAWSSGSSTDTQYF; CDR3nt: TGTGCCTGGAGTTCCGGCTCAAGCACAGATACGCAGTATTTT; j_gene: TRBJ2-3; d_gene: -; abundance: -; v_gene: TRBV30
CDR3aa: CASSLYPNEQFF; CDR3nt: TGTGCCAGCAGCTTATATCCCAATGAGCAGTTCTTC; j_gene: TRBJ2-1; d_gene: -; abundance: once; v_gene: TRBV7-2
CDR3aa: CASSTGSASGANVLTF; CDR3nt: TGTGCCAGTAGTACAGGCTCAGCCTCTGGGGCCAACGTCCTGACTTTC; j_gene: TRBJ2-6; d_gene: -; abundance: -; v_gene: TRBV19
CDR3aa: CASYSTLNTEAFF; CDR3nt: TGTGCCAGCTACTCGACTTTGAACACTGAAGCTTTCTTT; j_gene: TRBJ1-1; d_gene: -; abundance: -; v_gene: TRBV2
CDR3aa: CASSLKGNTEAFF; CDR3nt: TGTGCCAGCAGTTTAAAGGGGAACACTGAAGCTTTCTTT; j_gene: TRBJ1-1; d_gene: -; abundance: once; v_gene: TRBV12-3/TRBV12-4
CDR3aa: CASSLGGGTYEQYF; CDR3nt: TGTGCCAGCAGCTTGGGCGGGGGCACCTACGAGCAGTACTTC; j_gene: TRBJ2-7; d_gene: -; abundance: few; v_gene: TRBV5-4
CDR3aa: CSVRVSGANVLTF; CDR3nt: TGCAGCGTCCGTGTGTCCGGGGCCAACGTCCTGACTTTC; j_gene: TRBJ2-6; d_gene: -; abundance: once; v_gene: TRBV29-1
CDR3aa: CASSPVGLAVSTDTQYF; CDR3nt: TGTGCCAGCTCACCAGTCGGACTAGCGGTTAGCACAGATACGCAGTATTTT; j_gene: TRBJ2-3; d_gene: TRBD2; abundance: -; v_gene: TRBV18
CDR3aa: CASSLSFAGQRQRGYGYTF; CDR3nt: TGTGCCAGCAGTTTATCATTCGCCGGACAGAGGCAAAGGGGCTATGGCTACACCTTC; j_gene: TRBJ1-2; d_gene: -; abundance: -; v_gene: TRBV27
CDR3aa: CATLTAGANVLTF; CDR3nt: TGTGCCACCCTAACCGCGGGGGCCAACGTCCTGACTTTC; j_gene: TRBJ2-6; d_gene: -; abundance: -; v_gene: TRBV25-1
CDR3aa: CATSRELHTEAFF; CDR3nt: TGTGCCACCAGCAGAGAACTGCATACTGAAGCTTTCTTT; j_gene: TRBJ1-1; d_gene: -; abundance: -; v_gene: TRBV15
CDR3aa: CASSPTGIGQPQHF; CDR3nt: TGTGCCAGCAGCCCAACCGGTATCGGGCAGCCCCAGCATTTT; j_gene: TRBJ1-5; d_gene: -; abundance: -; v_gene: TRBV5-8
CDR3aa: CASRPGQFGDTEAFF; CDR3nt: TGTGCCAGCAGACCCGGACAGTTTGGTGACACTGAAGCTTTCTTT; j_gene: TRBJ1-1; d_gene: -; abundance: -; v_gene: TRBV6-5
CDR3aa: CASSLSTGLAGGTDTQYF; CDR3nt: TGCGCCAGCAGCCTCAGCACGGGACTAGCGGGAGGTACAGATACGCAGTATTTT; j_gene: TRBJ2-3; d_gene: TRBD2; abundance: -; v_gene: TRBV5-1
CDR3aa: CASSLIEEAYEQYF; CDR3nt: TGTGCCAGCAGTTTAATCGAGGAAGCCTACGAGCAGTACTTC; j_gene: TRBJ2-7; d_gene: -; abundance: -; v_gene: TRBV28
CDR3aa: CASSLTAGKLFF; CDR3nt: TGTGCCAGCAGCTTGACGGCAGGAAAACTGTTTTTT; j_gene: TRBJ1-4; d_gene: -; abundance: -; v_gene: TRBV7-8
CDR3aa: CASSDLAGGLGEQFF; CDR3nt: TGTGCCAGCAGTGACTTAGCGGGAGGGCTGGGTGAGCAGTTCTTC; j_gene: TRBJ2-1; d_gene: TRBD2; abundance: -; v_gene: TRBV6-4
CDR3aa: CASSLERGSYNEQFF; CDR3nt: TGTGCCAGCAGCTTAGAGCGGGGCTCCTACAATGAGCAGTTCTTC; j_gene: TRBJ2-1; d_gene: -; abundance: -; v_gene: TRBV11-2
CDR3aa: CASSRIGVKTGELFF; CDR3nt: TGTGCCAGCAGCCGAATCGGGGTTAAGACCGGGGAGCTGTTTTTT; j_gene: TRBJ2-2; d_gene: -; abundance: -; v_gene: TRBV25-1
CDR3aa: CASSRGTSGSTDTQYF; CDR3nt: TGTGCCAGCAGCCGGGGGACTAGCGGAAGCACAGATACGCAGTATTTT; j_gene: TRBJ2-3; d_gene: TRBD2; abundance: -; v_gene: TRBV7-3
CDR3aa: CATGGGTYEQYF; CDR3nt: TGTGCCACCGGGGGAGGGACCTACGAGCAGTACTTC; j_gene: TRBJ2-7; d_gene: TRBD2; abundance: -; v_gene: TRBV2
CDR3aa: CASSWGTGGSGYTF; CDR3nt: TGTGCCAGCAGCTGGGGGACAGGGGGCTCTGGCTACACCTTC; j_gene: TRBJ1-2; d_gene: TRBD1; abundance: -; v_gene: TRBV5-6
CDR3aa: CAIRSSGGFTEAFF; CDR3nt: TGTGCCATCCGTTCTAGCGGGGGGTTCACTGAAGCTTTCTTT; j_gene: TRBJ1-1; d_gene: -; abundance: -; v_gene: TRBV10-3
CDR3aa: CASSIATGAINSPLHF; CDR3nt: TGTGCCAGTAGTATAGCTACGGGGGCTATTAATTCACCCCTCCACTTT; j_gene: TRBJ1-6; d_gene: -; abundance: -; v_gene: TRBV19
CDR3aa: CASSYSSGGQGYTF; CDR3nt: TGTGCCAGCAGTTACTCGTCAGGGGGCCAGGGCTACACCTTC; j_gene: TRBJ1-2; d_gene: TRBD1; abundance: -; v_gene: TRBV6-5
CDR3aa: CASSLDIPDTQYF; CDR3nt: TGTGCCAGCAGCTTAGATATCCCAGATACGCAGTATTTT; j_gene: TRBJ2-3; d_gene: -; abundance: -; v_gene: TRBV7-9
CDR3aa: CASSYPNSPLHF; CDR3nt: TGTGCCAGCAGTTATCCTAATTCACCCCTCCACTTT; j_gene: TRBJ1-6; d_gene: -; abundance: -; v_gene: TRBV6-1
CDR3aa: CASSTGQSNQPQHF; CDR3nt: TGTGCCAGCAGCACGGGACAGAGCAATCAGCCCCAGCATTTT; j_gene: TRBJ1-5; d_gene: TRBD1; abundance: -; v_gene: TRBV5-6
CDR3aa: CASSPPSTSRDNEQFF; CDR3nt: TGTGCCAGCTCACCACCGTCCACTAGCCGGGACAATGAGCAGTTCTTC; j_gene: TRBJ2-1; d_gene: -; abundance: once; v_gene: TRBV18
CDR3aa: CASRGGLNNEQFF; CDR3nt: TGTGCCAGCAGGGGGGGACTAAACAATGAGCAGTTCTTC; j_gene: TRBJ2-1; d_gene: TRBD2; abundance: -; v_gene: TRBV5-4
CDR3aa: CASSETDLYEQYF; CDR3nt: TGTGCCAGCAGTGAAACAGACCTCTACGAGCAGTACTTC; j_gene: TRBJ2-7; d_gene: -; abundance: -; v_gene: TRBV2